The clone carrying this T cell receptor (beta chain) was detected ten times or more. Its antigen is still unknown. These data are taken from a study of CD8 T cells in ankylosing spondylitis. Findings and caveats of the study: Reportedly, matched ankylosing spondylitis synovial fluid was significantly enriched for disease-linked clones.

Quantitative molecular-barcoded 5'-RACE generated the TCR beta libraries. MiXCR was run by TCRdb on the 5' RACE reads, yielding one entry per CDR3 protein. This table has 250,000 to 400,000 distinct CDR3 sequences, more than 9% appearing once. This CDR3 region has 16 residues. Germline loops: CDR1 SGHVS, CDR2 FNYEAQ. Trimming took off 1 base at V and 5 bases at J, with 12 bases between the two ends. This sequence originates from a female donor with ankylosing spondylitis or in good health (not recorded which). Source material: blood, either unsorted or a sorted T cell fraction (not recorded which). This chain joins TRBV7-6 and TRBJ1-6; D perhaps matches TRBD1 (5 bases). CDR3 sequence (DNA): TGTGCCAGCAGCTTAGACAGGCTGAGGAATAATTCACCCCTCCACTTT. Protein product: CASSLDRLRNNSPLHF.